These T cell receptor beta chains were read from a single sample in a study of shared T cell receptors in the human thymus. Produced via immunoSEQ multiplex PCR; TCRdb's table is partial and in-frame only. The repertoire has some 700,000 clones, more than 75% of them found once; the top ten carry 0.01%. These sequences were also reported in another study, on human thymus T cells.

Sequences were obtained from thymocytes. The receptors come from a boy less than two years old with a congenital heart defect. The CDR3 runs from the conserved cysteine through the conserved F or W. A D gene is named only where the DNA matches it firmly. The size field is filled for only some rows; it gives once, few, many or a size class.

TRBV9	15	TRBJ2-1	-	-	CASSVGGSTYNEQFF	TGTGCCAGCAGCGTAGGAGGATCAACCTACAATGAGCAGTTCTTC
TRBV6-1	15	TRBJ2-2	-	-	CASKVGGPNTGELFF	TGTGCCAGCAAGGTCGGAGGGCCAAACACCGGGGAGCTGTTTTTT
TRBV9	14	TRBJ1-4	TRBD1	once	CASSPGQGNEKLFF	TGTGCCAGCAGCCCAGGACAGGGCAATGAAAAACTGTTTTTT
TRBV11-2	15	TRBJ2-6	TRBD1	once	CASSLDRAGANVLTF	TGTGCCAGCAGCTTGGACAGGGCTGGGGCCAACGTCCTGACTTTC
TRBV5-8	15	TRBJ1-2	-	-	CASSLGDMPNYGYTF	TGTGCCAGCAGCTTAGGTGACATGCCTAACTATGGCTACACCTTC
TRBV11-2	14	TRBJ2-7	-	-	CASSLYSRADEQYF	TGTGCCAGCAGCTTATACAGCAGGGCCGACGAGCAGTACTTC
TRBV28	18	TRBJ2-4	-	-	CASSVPDSTPGSKNIQYF	TGTGCCAGCAGTGTACCGGACTCCACACCCGGGTCGAAAAACATTCAGTACTTC
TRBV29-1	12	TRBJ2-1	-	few	CSARGGDNEQFF	TGCAGCGCCCGAGGGGGGGACAATGAGCAGTTCTTC
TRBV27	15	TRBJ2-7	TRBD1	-	CASSSRGTGPLEQYF	TGTGCCAGCAGTTCTAGAGGGACAGGCCCTCTAGAGCAGTACTTC
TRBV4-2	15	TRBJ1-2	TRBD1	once	CASSQDERQGHGYTF	TGTGCCAGCAGCCAAGATGAACGACAGGGACATGGCTACACCTTC
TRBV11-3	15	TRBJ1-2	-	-	CASSLGAGGDYGYTF	TGTGCCAGCAGCTTAGGGGCCGGGGGGGACTATGGCTACACCTTC
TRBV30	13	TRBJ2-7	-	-	CAWSLGSTYEQYF	TGTGCCTGGAGTTTGGGCAGTACCTACGAGCAGTACTTC
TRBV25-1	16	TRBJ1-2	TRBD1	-	CASSESQGVQIGGYTF	TGTGCCAGCAGTGAATCACAGGGGGTGCAGATCGGGGGCTACACCTTC
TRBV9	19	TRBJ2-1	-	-	CASSARPLGAPSSYNEQFF	TGTGCCAGCAGCGCCCGGCCCTTGGGGGCGCCGAGCTCCTACAATGAGCAGTTCTTC
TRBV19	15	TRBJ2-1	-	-	CASSSARLSYNEQFF	TGTGCCAGTAGTAGCGCGCGACTCTCCTACAATGAGCAGTTCTTC
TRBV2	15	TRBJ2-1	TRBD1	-	CASSGTELNYNEQFF	TGTGCCAGCTCTGGGACAGAACTAAACTACAATGAGCAGTTCTTC
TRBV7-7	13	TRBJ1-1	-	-	CASSYRVGTEAFF	TGTGCTAGCAGCTACAGGGTTGGAACTGAAGCTTTCTTT
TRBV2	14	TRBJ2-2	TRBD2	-	CARGTTSNTGELFF	TGTGCCAGAGGGACTACATCGAACACCGGGGAGCTGTTTTTT
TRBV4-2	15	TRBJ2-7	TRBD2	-	CASSPSSGSQYEQYF	TGTGCCAGCAGCCCTTCTAGCGGGAGTCAGTACGAGCAGTACTTC
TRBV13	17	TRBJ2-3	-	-	CASSLPSPGEGGDTQYF	TGTGCCAGCAGCTTACCTTCCCCGGGGGAGGGGGGAGATACGCAGTATTTT
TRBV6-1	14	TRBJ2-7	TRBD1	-	CASSGGQGFCEQYF	TGTGCCAGCAGTGGGGGACAGGGATTTTGCGAGCAGTACTTC
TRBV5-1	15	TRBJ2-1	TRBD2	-	CASSRSLAADNEQFF	TGCGCCAGCAGTAGGTCTCTAGCGGCTGACAATGAGCAGTTCTTC
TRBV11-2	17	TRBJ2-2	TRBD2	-	CASSQGGGLAGSGELFF	TGTGCCAGCAGCCAAGGGGGGGGACTAGCGGGGAGCGGGGAGCTGTTTTTT
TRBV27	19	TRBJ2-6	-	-	CASKEGKGPPSTGANVLTF	TGTGCCAGCAAAGAGGGAAAGGGTCCCCCAAGTACTGGGGCCAACGTCCTGACTTTC
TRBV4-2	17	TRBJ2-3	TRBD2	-	CASSQEREAGGGDTQYF	TGTGCCAGCAGCCAAGAGAGAGAAGCGGGAGGTGGTGATACGCAGTATTTT
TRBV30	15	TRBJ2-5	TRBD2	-	CAWRGGENSLWTQYF	TGTGCCTGGAGGGGGGGGGAGAACTCTCTCTGGACCCAGTACTTC
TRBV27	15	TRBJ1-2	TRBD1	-	CASSAWTGSSYGYTF	TGTGCCAGCAGTGCCTGGACAGGGTCCAGCTATGGCTACACCTTC
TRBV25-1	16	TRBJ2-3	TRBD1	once	CASSVSGEGATDTQYF	TGTGCCAGCAGTGTGTCGGGCGAGGGGGCCACAGATACGCAGTATTTT
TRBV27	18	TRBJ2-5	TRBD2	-	CASSSHPDRTSGQETQYF	TGTGCCAGCAGTTCCCACCCCGACCGGACTAGCGGCCAAGAGACCCAGTACTTC
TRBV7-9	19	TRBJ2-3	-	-	CASSLLWYPAGGGTDTQYF	TGTGCCAGCAGCTTATTGTGGTATCCGGCGGGCGGGGGCACAGATACGCAGTATTTT
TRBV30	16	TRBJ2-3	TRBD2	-	CAWSWSLAGGKDTQYF	TGTGCCTGGAGTTGGAGTCTAGCGGGAGGGAAAGATACGCAGTATTTT
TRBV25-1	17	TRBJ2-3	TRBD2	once	CASSEVVAGVAADTQYF	TGTGCCAGCAGTGAAGTAGTAGCGGGAGTGGCGGCAGATACGCAGTATTTT
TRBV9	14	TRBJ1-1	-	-	CASSVRSSNTEAFF	TGTGCCAGCAGCGTCCGGAGTTCGAACACTGAAGCTTTCTTT
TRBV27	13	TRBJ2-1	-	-	CASSFPQGGEQFF	TGTGCCAGCAGTTTCCCCCAGGGAGGTGAGCAGTTCTTC
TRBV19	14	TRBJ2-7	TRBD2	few	CASSGQRGSYEQYF	TGTGCCAGTAGTGGCCAGCGGGGTTCCTACGAGCAGTACTTC
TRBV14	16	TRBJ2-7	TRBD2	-	CASSQDVPAGGYEQYF	TGTGCCAGCAGCCAAGATGTTCCAGCGGGAGGGTACGAGCAGTACTTC
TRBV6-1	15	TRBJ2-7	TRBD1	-	CASGGWTGPTYEQYF	TGTGCCAGCGGGGGATGGACAGGCCCGACCTACGAGCAGTATTTC
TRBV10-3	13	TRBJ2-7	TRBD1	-	CAISDRGHYEQYF	TGTGCCATCAGTGACAGGGGGCACTACGAGCAGTACTTC
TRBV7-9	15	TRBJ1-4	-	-	CASSLVSGFEEKLFF	TGTGCCAGCAGCTTAGTTTCGGGGTTTGAGGAAAAACTGTTTTTT
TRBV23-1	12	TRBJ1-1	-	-	CASGLLGTEAFF	TGCGCCAGCGGACTCCTTGGCACTGAAGCTTTCTTT
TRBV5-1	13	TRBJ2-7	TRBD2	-	CASRLGTSDEQYF	TGCGCCAGCAGGCTAGGGACTAGCGACGAGCAGTACTTC
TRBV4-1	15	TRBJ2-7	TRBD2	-	CASSQGERDSYEQYF	TGCGCCAGCAGCCAAGGCGAGCGGGACTCCTACGAGCAGTACTTC
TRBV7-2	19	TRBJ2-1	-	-	CASSLVKRVAAEGYNEQFF	TGTGCCAGCAGCTTAGTCAAACGGGTCGCGGCCGAGGGATACAATGAGCAGTTCTTC
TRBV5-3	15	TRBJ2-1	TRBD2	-	CARSREPSGRDEQFF	TGTGCCAGAAGCCGTGAACCTAGCGGGAGGGATGAGCAGTTCTTC
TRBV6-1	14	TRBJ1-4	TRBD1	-	CASSEGRGAVKLFF	TGTGCCAGCAGTGAAGGCAGGGGGGCAGTAAAACTGTTTTTT
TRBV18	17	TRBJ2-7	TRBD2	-	CASSPGGKREGYHEQYF	TGTGCCAGCTCCCCCGGAGGCAAGAGGGAGGGATACCACGAGCAGTACTTC
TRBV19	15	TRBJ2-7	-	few	CASSPMSRGIYEQYF	TGTGCCAGTAGTCCCATGTCCCGGGGAATATACGAGCAGTACTTC
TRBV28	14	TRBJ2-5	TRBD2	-	CASSFREGRETQYF	TGTGCCAGCAGTTTCCGGGAGGGTCGAGAGACCCAGTACTTC
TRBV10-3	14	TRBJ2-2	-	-	CAADGGGNTGELFF	TGTGCCGCCGACGGAGGCGGGAACACCGGGGAGCTGTTTTTT
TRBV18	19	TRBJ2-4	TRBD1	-	CASSPAFPGTGLAKNIQYF	TGTGCCAGCTCACCAGCTTTCCCCGGGACAGGACTAGCCAAAAACATTCAGTACTTC
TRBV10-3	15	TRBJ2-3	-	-	CAITDEGVLGDTQYF	TGTGCCATCACCGATGAGGGCGTATTGGGGGATACGCAGTATTTT
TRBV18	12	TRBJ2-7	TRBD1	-	CASSPGDRALIF	TGTGCCAGCTCACCTGGGGACAGGGCTTTAATCTTC
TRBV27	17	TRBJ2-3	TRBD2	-	CASSPCGAGEVENTQYF	TGTGCCAGCAGCCCCTGCGGGGCGGGAGAAGTCGAGAATACGCAGTATTTT
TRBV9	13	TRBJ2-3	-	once	CASSVSAGDTQYF	TGTGCCAGCAGCGTGTCCGCCGGAGATACGCAGTATTTT
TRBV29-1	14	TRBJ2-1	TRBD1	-	CSVPRDSSYNEQFF	TGCAGCGTTCCCCGGGACAGCTCCTACAATGAGCAGTTCTTC